The entry below gives a single T cell receptor (beta chain) sequence along with its context. The antigen is undetermined. These data belong to a study of cytomegalovirus exposure and HLA in healthy donors. Germline CDR1 and CDR2: SGHTS and YDEGEE. The CDR3 totals 15 residues. The ends lost 4 bases at V and 5 bases at J; junction bases unmatched: 8. 13 Jbeta primers and 60 Vbeta primers were used for the PCR. The assay was immunoSEQ multiplex PCR, and TCRdb's table has in-frame clones only and misses some. The data hold around 230,000 clones, with roughly 79% observed a single time. Study-level points and caveats: According to an earlier analysis, most TCR beta V segments yielded productive rearrangements about 87% or about 30% of the time. Versus the roughly 690-donor mean, an Asian-associated ancestry cluster reportedly showed fewer N-insertions in a later analysis. In terms of immune exposure information, only CMV serostatus was available. Of the V segments, some could not be distinguished, including TRBV6-2 and TRBV6-3, and were excluded.

This TCR came from a male donor in good health and CMV-seronegative. Sequencing was performed on PBMCs. This chain connects TRBV5-8 to TRBJ2-1; TRBD1 agrees at 8 bases. The DNA for the CDR3 is TGTGCCAGCAGCCGAGGACAGGGTACTAACAATGAGCAGTTCTTC. Its protein product is CASSRGQGTNNEQFF. Full variable domain (rest looked up from reference TRBV5-8 and TRBJ2-1): EAGVTQSPTHLIKTRGQQATLRCSPISGHTSVYWYQQALGLGLQFLLWYDEGEERNRGNFPPRFSGRQFPNYSSELNVNALELEDSALYLCASSRGQGTNNEQFFGPGTRLTVL.